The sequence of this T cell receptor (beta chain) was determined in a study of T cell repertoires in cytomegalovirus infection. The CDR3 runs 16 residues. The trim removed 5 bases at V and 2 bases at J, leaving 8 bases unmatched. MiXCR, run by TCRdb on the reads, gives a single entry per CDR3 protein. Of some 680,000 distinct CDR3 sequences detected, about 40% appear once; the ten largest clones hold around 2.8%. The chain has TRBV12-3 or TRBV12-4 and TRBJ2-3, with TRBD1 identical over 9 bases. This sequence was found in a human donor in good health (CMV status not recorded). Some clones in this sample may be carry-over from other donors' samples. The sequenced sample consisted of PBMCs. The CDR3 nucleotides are TGTGCCAGCAGTCCGAGACAGGGGGTATTCACAGATACGCAGTATTTT. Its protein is CASSPRQGVFTDTQYF.